Following are 25 T cell receptor beta chains from one sample sequenced in a study of beta chain features in type 1 diabetes. TCRB transcripts that were expressed got sequenced, as all of the isolated RNA had been reverse transcribed. Only in-frame clones appear in the TCRdb table, and some are missing; sequencing was by immunoSEQ multiplex PCR. This sample has hundreds of thousands of clones, with roughly a sixth found just once. What was sequenced was naive CD4+ T cells from blood. These receptors came from a man aged 18 to 35 in good health.

The V gene is TRBV6-5, the J gene TRBJ1-2, with D unclear. Germline V gene lookup returns CDR1 MNHEY and CDR2 SVGAGI. This CDR3 is 15 amino acids long. Trimming pared 5 bases from V and 7 bases from J, leaving 20 bases between. CDR3 residues: CASSGSEPRESGYTF. The CDR3 region has the DNA TGTGCCAGCAGTGGCTCCGAGCCCCGCGAAAGTGGCTACACCTTC.

As for this clone: Other DNA sequences of this sample code for an identical CDR3. The chain couples TRBV9 to TRBJ1-5; tentatively, D is TRBD1 (5 bases). The CDR3 is 14 residues long. Germline-derived CDR1 and CDR2 are SGDLS and YYNGEE. V was pared by 0 bases and J by 7 bases, with 11 bases between. CDR3 sequence: CASSVGQGGQPQHF. The DNA of the CDR3 is TGTGCCAGCAGCGTAGGGCAGGGCGGCCAGCCCCAGCATTTT.

CDR3 protein: CASSSSGGRPTDTQYF. The CDR3 DNA reads TGTGCCAGCAGCTCCTCTGGAGGGAGGCCCACAGATACGCAGTATTTT. This chain uses TRBV7-2 with TRBJ2-3; maybe TRBD2 (6 bases). Germline loops: CDR1 SGHTA, CDR2 FQGNSA. V was trimmed by 4 bases and J by 2 bases, leaving 16 bases between them. This CDR3 contains 16 residues.

This clone has only a few counts. The chain recombines TRBV5-1 with TRBJ2-2; D is ambiguous. Germline CDR1 and CDR2: SGHRS and YFSETQ. The ends were cut back, 2 bases at V and 4 bases at J, with 6 bases in the middle. The CDR3 consists of 13 residues. Written as DNA, the CDR3 is TGCGCCAGCAGCTTTCCTGGCACCGGGGAGCTGTTTTTT. This encodes CASSFPGTGELFF.

The V call is TRBV2, the J call TRBJ1-2; TRBD1 agrees at 10 bases. The CDR3 sequence is 14 residues long. V trimming: 9 bases; J trimming: 7 bases; junction bases outside the gene matches: 11. Germline CDR1 and CDR2: SNHLY and FYNNEI. In nucleotides, the CDR3 is TGTGCCAGTTGTCGGGACAGGGGAGTATGTGGCTACACCTTC. The encoded protein is CASCRDRGVCGYTF.

The V gene is TRBV7-9, the J gene TRBJ2-7; 10 nucleotides align to TRBD1. Germline CDR1 is SEHNR and CDR2 is FQNEAQ (reference sequence). This CDR3 comprises 14 residues. J lost 2 bases, V lost 5 bases, and 3 bases had no gene match. CDR3 nucleotide sequence: TGTGCCAGCAGCCCCGGGACAGGGGCCTACGAGCAGTACTTC. Translating it yields CASSPGTGAYEQYF.

This clone has only a few counts. The chain carries TRBV9 and TRBJ2-5, with 7 bases lining up with TRBD1. The V gene end was trimmed by 4 bases and the J gene end by 4 bases; junction bases not matched to a gene: 13. In germline, CDR1 is SGDLS, CDR2 YYNGEE. The CDR3 runs 16 residues. DNA of the CDR3: TGTGCCAGCAGCTTTCGACAGGGACAAGCCTCAGAGACCCAGTACTTC. Translating gives CASSFRQGQASETQYF. Complete variable domain (other parts from reference TRBV9 and TRBJ2-5): DSGVTQTPKHLITATGQRVTLRCSPRSGDLSVYWYQQSLDQGLQFLIQYYNGEERAKGNILERFSAQQFPDLHSELNLSSLELGDSALYFCASSFRQGQASETQYFGPGTRLLVL.

This clone came up a few times. This sequence joins TRBV28 and TRBJ2-7; 8 bases are shared with TRBD2. CDR3 length: 15 residues. With 1 base clipped from V and 3 bases from J, the junction kept 5 bases outside the gene matches. Germline CDR1 and CDR2: MDHEN and SYDVKM. The CDR3 protein is CASSLSSGSSYEQYF. The CDR3 DNA sequence: TGTGCCAGCAGTTTATCCAGCGGGAGCAGCTACGAGCAGTACTTC. Full variable domain (missing parts from reference TRBV28 and TRBJ2-7): DVKVTQSSRYLVKRTGEKVFLECVQDMDHENMFWYRQDPGLGLRLIYFSYDVKMKEKGDIPEGYSVSREKKERFSLILESASTNQTSMYLCASSLSSGSSYEQYFGPGTRLTVT.

This clone turned up a few times. The chain joins TRBV4-3 to TRBJ2-3, with 9 bases identical to TRBD2. V shed 2 bases, J shed 1 base, and the junction held 7 bases outside the gene matches. This CDR3 comprises 17 residues. The germline V gene encodes CDR1 LGHNA and CDR2 YSLEER. The CDR3 here is CASSQPGLAGRTDTQYF. Written as DNA, the CDR3 is TGCGCCAGCAGCCAACCCGGGCTAGCGGGGCGCACAGATACGCAGTATTTT.

In this sample, this clone turned up a few times. This chain joins TRBV25-1 and TRBJ2-7, with D perhaps TRBD1 (6 bases). V lost 2 bases to trimming and J lost 5 bases, with 19 bases between them. This CDR3 contains 16 residues. Per the germline V gene, CDR1 is MGHDK and CDR2 is SYGVNS. The CDR3 bases are TGTGCCAGCAGTGAAGGGGGCATCAGGAAATCGAACGAGCAGTACTTC. Translation gives CASSEGGIRKSNEQYF.

This clone turned up a few times. The J gene is TRBJ1-1, the V gene TRBV5-1; weak D call: TRBD1 (5 bases). The germline V gene encodes CDR1 SGHRS and CDR2 YFSETQ. The CDR3 is 13 residues long. Between the trimmed V and J ends, which lost 4 bases and 2 bases, there was a span of 9 bases. As DNA, the CDR3 is TGCGCCAGCAGCACTACAGGTAACACTGAAGCTTTCTTT. Amino acid sequence: CASSTTGNTEAFF.

V is TRBV30 and J is TRBJ2-7, with D uncertain. V lost 2 bases, J lost 0 bases, and 11 bases lay in between. CDR3 length: 14 amino acids. The germline CDR1 and CDR2 sequences are GTSNPN and SVGIG (reference sequence). CDR3 protein: CAWSLGRTSYEQYF. The CDR3 coding sequence is TGTGCCTGGAGTTTGGGCAGAACCTCCTACGAGCAGTACTTC.

With regard to this clone: An end of the junction does not agree with germline; a read error may underlie this. The chain links TRBV9 to TRBJ1-2, with D possibly being TRBD1 (6 bases). The germline V gene encodes CDR1 SGDLS and CDR2 YYNGEE. This CDR3 spans 14 amino acids. CDR3 sequence: CASSVEVNGRGPFF. CDR3 sequence (DNA): TGTGCCAGCAGCGTAGAAGTTAACGGCAGGGGTCCTTTCTTC.

This chain joins TRBV7-2 and TRBJ1-4; tentative D call: TRBD1 (6 bases). This CDR3 has 15 residues. The V end was cut by 5 bases, the J end by 8 bases, with 18 bases between. Germline CDR1 is SGHTA and CDR2 is FQGNSA. CDR3 bases: TGTGCCAGCAGCCGTGGACAGTCAGGAGGCGAAAAACTGTTTTTT. This codes for CASSRGQSGGEKLFF.

Here the CDR3 reads CASSLQSGGALETQYF. In DNA form, the CDR3 reads TGTGCCAGCAGCTTACAGAGCGGGGGGGCCCTGGAGACCCAGTACTTC. V and J are TRBV7-2 and TRBJ2-5; 10 bases map to TRBD2. Germline assignment: CDR1 SGHTA and CDR2 FQGNSA. This CDR3 comprises 16 residues. V gave up 2 bases and J gave up 5 bases; unmatched junction bases: 8.

The V call is TRBV28, the J call TRBJ1-4, with 7 nucleotides matching TRBD1. This CDR3 region has 14 residues. Trimming took 4 bases from V and 7 from J; bases not matched to a gene: 6. Germline loops: CDR1 MDHEN, CDR2 SYDVKM. The CDR3 DNA sequence: TGTGCCAGCAGTTCCTCAGGACAGGCTGAAAAACTGTTTTTT. As protein: CASSSSGQAEKLFF.

The CDR3 coding sequence is TGTGCCAGGAATGGATGGGAAAGGTCTAACTATGGCTACACCTTC. It is translated as CARNGWERSNYGYTF. This chain uses TRBV2 with TRBJ1-2; D uncertain. Germline values: CDR1 SNHLY, CDR2 FYNNEI. The CDR3 is made up of 15 amino acids. With 9 bases removed from V and 0 bases from J, the gap between germline ends came to 17 bases.

The V gene is TRBV7-2, the J gene TRBJ2-7; 14 positions agree with TRBD2. Losses at the gene ends were 0 bases for V and 4 bases for J; bases not matched to a gene: 8. The CDR3 totals 18 residues. Germline V gene sequence: CDR1 SGHTA, CDR2 FQGNSA. CDR3: CASSLAPGTSGRLYEQYF. DNA for the CDR3: TGTGCCAGCAGCTTAGCCCCCGGGACTAGCGGGAGACTGTACGAGCAGTACTTC.

The rearrangement uses TRBV18 and TRBJ2-3; D remains unclear. There are 15 residues in the CDR3. Trimming left V 3 bases short and J 3 bases short, with 13 bases between. CDR1 is KGHSH, CDR2 LQKENI, per germline. CDR3 sequence reads: CASSPPQAKTDTQYF. The CDR3 DNA sequence: TGTGCCAGCTCACCCCCCCAGGCAAAAACAGATACGCAGTATTTT.

This clone was recorded a few times. The chain carries TRBV6-5 and TRBJ2-7; TRBD1 agrees at 7 bases. This CDR3 is built from 15 residues. The J segment lost 2 bases and the V segment lost 5 bases, leaving 9 bases of the junction unmatched. Germline loops: CDR1 MNHEY, CDR2 SVGAGI. CDR3 coding DNA: TGTGCCAGCAGTACCCCAGGACAGGCGGCCTACGAGCAGTACTTC. The encoded protein is CASSTPGQAAYEQYF.

This chain connects TRBV5-1 to TRBJ2-7, with D hard to call. The CDR3 is made up of 13 amino acids. Germline CDR1 SGHRS, CDR2 YFSETQ. V was shortened by 4 bases and J by 7 bases, with 15 bases between the two germline ends. CDR3 in DNA: TGCGCCAGCAGCCCCCCGCGGCAGTTGGAGCAGTACTTC. This encodes CASSPPRQLEQYF.

This clone showed up just a few times. V gene TRBV19 combines with J gene TRBJ2-7, with 8 bases lining up with TRBD1. CDR1 LNHDA and CDR2 SQIVND come from the germline V gene (reference sequence). V lost 6 bases and J lost 0; bases outside the gene matches: 4. This CDR3 contains 14 residues. The CDR3 DNA reads TGTGCCAGTAGCTATGGACAGGGCTCCTACGAGCAGTACTTC. Its translation is CASSYGQGSYEQYF.

The V call is TRBV5-4, the J call TRBJ2-2; maybe TRBD1 (5 bases). Germline V gene sequence: CDR1 SGHNT, CDR2 YYREEE (reference sequence). The length of the CDR3 is 16 residues. V shed 2 bases and J shed 1 base, with 12 bases lying between them. The CDR3 is CASSLQANWNTGELFF. In DNA, the CDR3 is TGTGCCAGCAGCTTACAGGCTAACTGGAACACCGGGGAGCTGTTTTTT.

This clone was counted a few times. The genes are TRBV10-3 and TRBJ1-1, with 9 bases fitting TRBD1. Per the germline V gene, CDR1 is ENHRY and CDR2 is SYGVKD. Trimming removed 4 bases from V and 2 bases from J; junction bases left unmatched: 5. This CDR3 region has 15 residues. The CDR3 DNA follows: TGTGCCATCAGTGGTTCGGGACAGGGAAACACTGAAGCTTTCTTT. Encoded protein: CAISGSGQGNTEAFF.

This sequence joins TRBV7-3 and TRBJ1-1, with D unresolved. The length of the CDR3 is 13 residues. V gave up 3 bases and J gave up 5 bases, with 10 bases separating them. CDR1 is SGHTA, CDR2 FQGTGA, per germline. The DNA for the CDR3 is TGTGCCAGCAGCTTGTTGAGGGAAACTGAAGCTTTCTTT. This codes for CASSLLRETEAFF.